These T cell receptor beta chains were read from a single sample in a study of cytomegalovirus exposure and HLA in healthy donors. TCRdb's copy holds only in-frame clones and misses some; the assay was immunoSEQ multiplex PCR. This table has over 75,000 clones, about 80% appearing once. Sequenced: PBMCs. These receptors all stem from a middle-aged man in good health and CMV-seropositive. Both conserved end residues are part of each CDR3. A D gene is named only where the DNA matches it firmly. Where a row states a size, it is once, few, many or the class of an expanded clone; other rows omit it.

D gene	clone size	V gene	J gene	CDR3 protein	CDR3 DNA
.	.	TRBV5-6	TRBJ1-2	CASSLARGVYGYTF	TGTGCCAGCAGCTTGGCCAGGGGCGTCTATGGCTACACCTTC
TRBD1	.	TRBV5-6	TRBJ2-2	CASTRTGTANPETTGELFF	TGTGCCAGCACCAGAACCGGGACAGCCAACCCAGAGACGACCGGGGAGCTGTTTTTT
TRBD2	.	TRBV5-5	TRBJ2-7	CVSRPSGTTRFVQYF	TGTGTCAGCAGGCCCTCCGGGACTACCCGATTTGTGCAGTACTTC
TRBD1	.	TRBV6-5	TRBJ1-1	CASSYSLQGATEAFF	TGTGCCAGCAGTTACTCGTTACAGGGGGCAACTGAAGCTTTCTTT
TRBD2	few	TRBV9	TRBJ2-3	CASSPRGLAGGADTQYF	TGTGCCAGCAGCCCCCGCGGGCTAGCGGGGGGGGCAGATACGCAGTATTTT
TRBD1	.	TRBV5-1	TRBJ2-7	CASSLETRDRGLYEQYF	TGCGCCAGCAGCCTAGAAACCCGGGACAGGGGACTATACGAGCAGTACTTC
.	.	TRBV7-2	TRBJ1-2	CASSSGDYGYTF	TGTGCCAGCAGCTCAGGGGACTATGGCTACACCTTC
.	once	TRBV5-4	TRBJ2-1	CASSPYGSYNEQFF	TGTGCCAGCAGCCCGTACGGCTCCTACAATGAGCAGTTCTTC
TRBD2	few	TRBV2	TRBJ2-3	CASSEAGLAGADTQYF	TGTGCCAGCAGTGAAGCTGGACTAGCGGGGGCAGATACGCAGTATTTT
.	.	TRBV27	TRBJ2-1	CASSLPGYNEQFF	TGTGCCAGCAGTTTACCGGGTTACAATGAGCAGTTCTTC
TRBD2	.	TRBV6-1	TRBJ2-1	CASSVGLAGGEQFF	TGTGCCAGCAGTGTTGGACTAGCGGGAGGGGAGCAGTTCTTC
TRBD1	.	TRBV7-9	TRBJ1-5	CASSPTGEGPQHF	TGTGCCAGCAGCCCGACAGGGGAGGGGCCCCAGCATTTT
TRBD2	.	TRBV11-2	TRBJ2-7	CASSLGQRDHEQYF	TGTGCCAGCAGCTTAGGGCAGCGGGACCACGAGCAGTACTTC
.	.	TRBV14	TRBJ1-5	CASSRIRPQHF	TGTGCCAGCAGCCGTATTAGGCCCCAGCATTTT
TRBD1	.	TRBV5-4	TRBJ2-5	CASSPTGGVSETQYF	TGTGCCAGCAGCCCGACAGGGGGCGTATCAGAGACCCAGTACTTC
TRBD1	once	TRBV4-2	TRBJ2-1	CASSPGGTGEGHNEQFF	TGTGCCAGCAGCCCAGGGGGGACAGGGGAAGGGCACAATGAGCAGTTCTTC
TRBD1	.	TRBV5-1	TRBJ2-3	CASSLGGQPSDTQYF	TGCGCCAGCAGCTTGGGGGGACAGCCATCAGATACGCAGTATTTT
.	few	TRBV12-1	TRBJ1-2	CASSFRAGPDYGYTF	TGTGCCAGCAGCTTCCGTGCAGGGCCCGACTATGGCTACACCTTC
.	.	TRBV4-3	TRBJ2-3	CASSQTELLSTDTQYF	TGCGCCAGCAGCCAGACGGAGTTACTTAGCACAGATACGCAGTATTTT
TRBD2	few	TRBV5-1	TRBJ2-1	CASSLGGTTNEQFF	TGCGCCAGCAGCTTGGGGGGGACTACAAATGAGCAGTTCTTC
.	.	TRBV7-2	TRBJ2-2	CASSLLGGYTGELFF	TGTGCCAGCAGCTTACTAGGAGGCTACACCGGGGAGCTGTTTTTT
TRBD2	.	TRBV18	TRBJ2-1	CASSPFQQREGSYNEQFF	TGTGCCAGCTCACCATTTCAACAGCGGGAGGGCTCCTACAATGAGCAGTTCTTC
TRBD2	.	TRBV9	TRBJ2-5	CASSVGGRALGETQYF	TGTGCCAGCAGCGTAGGGGGGAGGGCTTTGGGAGAGACCCAGTACTTC
TRBD2	few	TRBV9	TRBJ2-1	CASSVEATSGYNEQFF	TGTGCCAGCAGCGTAGAAGCAACTAGCGGCTACAATGAGCAGTTCTTC
TRBD1	.	TRBV6-5	TRBJ2-7	CASSYSDRANEQYF	TGTGCCAGCAGTTACTCAGACAGGGCCAACGAGCAGTACTTC
.	few	TRBV4-1	TRBJ2-2	CASGSPQQGGELFF	TGCGCCAGCGGATCCCCCCAACAGGGTGGGGAGCTGTTTTTT
TRBD1	.	TRBV4-3	TRBJ1-2	CASSQDWGQGAEGYTF	TGCGCCAGCAGCCAAGATTGGGGACAGGGGGCGGAAGGCTACACCTTC
.	.	TRBV5-6	TRBJ2-7	CASSLQLDSYEQYF	TGTGCCAGCAGCTTGCAACTTGATTCCTACGAGCAGTACTTC
.	few	TRBV5-1	TRBJ2-7	CASSPEPSVYHEQYF	TGCGCCAGCAGCCCCGAGCCTAGCGTCTACCACGAGCAGTACTTC
.	.	TRBV25-1	TRBJ2-3	CASSDPASVVTDTQYF	TGTGCCAGCAGTGACCCGGCTAGCGTGGTCACAGATACGCAGTATTTT
TRBD1	once	TRBV6-5	TRBJ2-7	CASTPGTGSYEQYF	TGTGCCAGCACCCCCGGGACAGGGTCCTACGAGCAGTACTTC
TRBD2	.	TRBV27	TRBJ2-1	CASTPFRGGDEQFF	TGTGCCAGCACCCCCTTTAGGGGAGGGGATGAGCAGTTCTTC
TRBD1	.	TRBV15	TRBJ2-5	CATSWGQSQETQYF	TGTGCCACCAGCTGGGGACAGAGCCAAGAGACCCAGTACTTC
.	.	TRBV4-1	TRBJ2-7	CASSPVKGQPKYF	TGCGCCAGCAGCCCTGTAAAGGGGCAGCCGAAGTACTTC
TRBD1	once	TRBV10-1	TRBJ1-1	CASSESRDRARGTEAFF	TGCGCCAGCAGTGAGTCCCGGGACAGGGCTCGGGGGACTGAAGCTTTCTTT
TRBD2	once	TRBV7-2	TRBJ2-1	CASRLAGGNNEQFF	TGTGCCAGCAGACTAGCGGGGGGGAACAATGAGCAGTTCTTC